This passage covers 13 T cell receptor beta chains from one sample sequenced in a study of cytomegalovirus exposure and HLA in healthy donors. Sequenced by immunoSEQ multiplex PCR; TCRdb stores in-frame clones only, minus some. The sample gives about 130,000 clones, nearly 90% of which show up once; roughly 1.2% is in the top ten. The specimen was PBMCs. Receptors were obtained from a woman aged 18 to 35 in good health and CMV-seronegative.

This chain connects TRBV10-3 to TRBJ1-5, with D possibly being TRBD1 (5 bases). Per germline, CDR1 ENHRY and CDR2 SYGVKD. The CDR3 is 17 residues long. V lost 0 bases and J lost 4, with 16 bases in between. The CDR3 coding sequence is TGTGCCATCAGTGAGTCGCGAGGGGAGGGGAGAAATCAGCCCCAGCATTTT. Residues: CAISESRGEGRNQPQHF.

The chain is built from TRBV19 and TRBJ2-7; 7 bases agree with TRBD2. The CDR3 runs 15 residues. Germline CDR1 LNHDA, CDR2 SQIVND (reference sequence). Germline trimming cut 5 bases from V and 1 base from J; bases unmatched to any gene: 8. The CDR3 DNA reads as TGTGCCAGTAGTCCGACGTGGGGGGGGTCCTACGAGCAGTACTTC. Translating gives CASSPTWGGSYEQYF.

The chain links TRBV6-5 to TRBJ1-2; 11 bases are a match to TRBD1. From germline, CDR1 is MNHEY and CDR2 SVGAGI. The CDR3 totals 15 residues. J gave up 7 bases and V 0 bases, and 4 bases lay outside the gene matches. In nucleotides, the CDR3 is TGTGCCAGCAGTTACTCGTGGACAGGGGGCGGTGGCTACACCTTC. As protein: CASSYSWTGGGGYTF.

V gene TRBV29-1 combines with J gene TRBJ1-1, with 8 bases that match TRBD1. The germline gives CDR1 SQVTM, CDR2 ANQGSEA. The CDR3 totals 13 residues. J gave up 3 bases and V 7 bases, and 7 bases lay outside the gene matches. The CDR3 DNA follows: TGCAGCGCCACCGGGACAGGAGACACTGAAGCTTTCTTT. Translated, it gives CSATGTGDTEAFF.

This clone has just a few counts. The chain is built from TRBV5-1 and TRBJ2-3, with TRBD1 matching over 8 bases. Unmatched junction bases numbered 9, after V lost 4 bases and J lost 5 bases. The CDR3 covers 15 residues. The germline V gene has CDR1 SGHRS and CDR2 YFSETQ. CDR3: CASSLGQGHGDTQYF. For the CDR3, the DNA is TGCGCCAGCAGCCTAGGACAGGGCCATGGAGATACGCAGTATTTT.

The V call is TRBV10-3, the J call TRBJ2-7, with a weak D call TRBD2 (6 bases). The V gene lost 11 bases and the J gene lost 2 bases, with 16 bases spanning the gap. Germline V gives CDR1 ENHRY, CDR2 SYGVKD. This CDR3 is 13 amino acids long. This CDR3 is CAVNGGPTYEQYF. CDR3 nucleotide sequence: TGTGCCGTCAACGGGGGACCCACCTACGAGCAGTACTTC.

The V gene is TRBV6-5, the J gene TRBJ2-7; the D is unclear. CDR3 length: 14 amino acids. V dropped 2 bases and J dropped 0 bases, with 8 bases sitting between them. Germline CDR1 is MNHEY and CDR2 is SVGAGI. The CDR3 DNA follows: TGTGCCAGCAGTTACACCGGTTACTCCTACGAGCAGTACTTC. It is translated as CASSYTGYSYEQYF.

The chain combines TRBV18 with TRBJ1-2, with TRBD1 matching 10 bases. CDR1 is KGHSH, CDR2 LQKENI, per germline. J was trimmed by 2 bases and V by 2 bases; bases with no gene match: 2. The CDR3 has 15 residues. CDR3 amino acids: CASSPATGGNYGYTF. The CDR3 DNA is TGTGCCAGCTCACCAGCGACAGGGGGCAACTATGGCTACACCTTC.

This clone has only a few counts. The chain links TRBV14 to TRBJ1-2; 7 nucleotides line up with TRBD1. V shed 4 bases, J shed 5 bases, and the junction held 7 bases outside the gene matches. Germline-derived CDR1 and CDR2 are SGHDN and FVKESK. The CDR3 contains 14 residues. The chain's CDR3 is CASSPGTDLYGYTF. CDR3 bases: TGTGCCAGCAGCCCAGGGACAGATTTATATGGCTACACCTTC.

The chain links TRBV5-1 to TRBJ2-5; TRBD1 agrees at 7 bases. J lost 2 bases, V lost 2 bases, and 3 bases had no gene match. This CDR3 is built from 14 residues. CDR1 is SGHRS and CDR2 is YFSETQ in the germline V gene. The CDR3, as DNA: TGCGCCAGCAGCTTCGAGGGGGCTCAAGAGACCCAGTACTTC. Its translation: CASSFEGAQETQYF.

The chain has TRBV7-9 and TRBJ2-7; 10 bases are a match to TRBD1. The germline CDR1 and CDR2 sequences are SEHNR and FQNEAQ (reference sequence). This CDR3 is built from 14 residues. Trimming at V came to 7 bases and at J to 1 base, leaving 4 bases not matched to a gene. CDR3 DNA: TGTGCCAGCAAGAGGACAGGGGGATCCTACGAGCAGTACTTC. This translates into CASKRTGGSYEQYF.

V gene TRBV5-1 combines with J gene TRBJ2-7; unclear D gene. This CDR3 spans 13 amino acids. Trimming removed 1 base at V and 4 bases at J, with 9 bases between. Germline CDR1 reads SGHRS; CDR2 reads YFSETQ. As DNA, the CDR3 is TGCGCCAGCAGCTTGTCAGGCCGATACGAGCAGTACTTC. Translated, it gives CASSLSGRYEQYF.

The V gene is TRBV5-1, the J gene TRBJ2-1, with TRBD1 identical over 7 bases. Germline CDR1 and CDR2: SGHRS and YFSETQ. The CDR3 is 14 residues long. V was clipped by 6 bases and J by 0 bases; unmatched bases: 3. The CDR3 nucleotides read TGCGCCAGCACCCGGGACAGCTCCTACAATGAGCAGTTCTTC. As protein: CASTRDSSYNEQFF.